This TCR beta chain appears in the sequencing data of a study of blood T cell repertoires in COVID-19. At the level of the study: T cells, B-cell-depleted T cells, or PBMCs provided the cDNA or gDNA that served as material.

In the original analysis: Researchers report that nucleated cell counts were estimated from reference gene primer amplification. Some clones are missing from TCRdb's copy, which holds only in-frame ones; the method was immunoSEQ multiplex PCR. D and trimming were read from the DNA, whereas the V and J calls and clone size are those reported in that table. The sample lists about 220,000 clones, around 84% occurring once. The CDR3 sequence is 14 residues long. Germline values: CDR1 SGHDT, CDR2 YYEEEE. Deletions cut 0 bases from V and 7 bases from J, with 11 bases between. The sequenced sample consisted of peripheral blood. V gene TRBV5-6 combines with J gene TRBJ1-5; D not certain. The receptor was derived from a woman aged 60 to 75 who had recovered from COVID-19. CDR3 amino acids: CASSLGGGLQPQHF. The CDR3 DNA reads TGTGCCAGCAGCTTGGGGGGAGGGTTACAGCCCCAGCATTTT.